The present T cell receptor (beta chain) was sequenced within a study of blood T cell repertoires in COVID-19. Participant age was roughly 18 to 100 years, and participants resided in 24 US areas. Assignments of participants to cohorts depended upon their own reported clinical history. This CDR3 region has 16 residues. Looked up from germline, CDR1 is MNHEY and CDR2 is SMNVEV (reference sequence). The germline V and J ends were trimmed by 5 bases and 2 bases, with 16 bases remaining between them. The data were produced by immunoSEQ multiplex PCR, yet TCRdb's version contains in-frame clones alone and is incomplete. The sample yields about 270,000 clones, around 89% seen once.

This clonotype was obtained from a woman aged 25 to 45 with acute COVID-19. V and J are TRBV27 and TRBJ1-3; possibly TRBD1 for D (6 bases). The sample was PBMCs or T cells enriched from blood (not recorded which). The CDR3 nucleotides read TGTGCCAGCAGTCCGTACCCAGGGGTAACTGGAAACACCATATATTTT. This translates into CASSPYPGVTGNTIYF.